A single sample is the source of the 19 T cell receptor beta chains below, sequenced in a study of T cell changes during pregnancy in multiple sclerosis. Sequenced by immunoSEQ multiplex PCR; TCRdb stores in-frame clones only, minus some. In the table there are 34,000 or so clones, over 75% of which are singletons. The starting material was CD8+ T cells from peripheral blood mononuclear cells, obtained in the first trimester of pregnancy. Receptors originate from a female donor with multiple sclerosis, enrolled in a pregnancy study.

V gene TRBV4-1 combines with J gene TRBJ2-5; 10 bases are a match to TRBD2. CDR3 length: 16 amino acids. V was clipped by 4 bases and J by 0 bases; unmatched bases: 5. CDR1 is MGHRA and CDR2 is YSYEKL in the germline V gene. The CDR3 region is CASSPGTSVYQETQYF. CDR3 coding DNA: TGCGCCAGCAGCCCCGGGACTAGCGTTTACCAAGAGACCCAGTACTTC.

The rearrangement joins TRBV5-1 to TRBJ2-7; perhaps TRBD1 as D (6 bases). Trimming pared 0 bases from V and 3 bases from J, leaving 13 bases between. Germline V CDR1 and CDR2: SGHRS, YFSETQ. This CDR3 has 15 amino acids. The CDR3 DNA is TGCGCCAGCAGCTTGGGGGGGCGCGAGCTCTACGAGCAGTACTTC. It codes for CASSLGGRELYEQYF.

CDR3 sequence (DNA): TGTGCCAGCAGTGAACCTGGAGACACAGATACGCAGTATTTT. Translating gives CASSEPGDTDTQYF. The rearrangement links TRBV2 to TRBJ2-3; D remains ambiguous. The length of the CDR3 is 14 residues. V lost 2 bases to trimming and J lost 2 bases, with 8 bases between them. Per the germline V gene, CDR1 is SNHLY and CDR2 is FYNNEI.

This chain links TRBV29-1 with TRBJ2-7; 7 bases are a match to TRBD2. This CDR3 has 14 residues. The ends lost 1 base at V and 1 base at J; junction bases unmatched: 4. Germline V gives CDR1 SQVTM, CDR2 ANQGSEA. The CDR3 DNA follows: TGCAGCGTTGAAGGGGGGGGAAAATCCTACGAGCAGTACTTC. This translates into CSVEGGGKSYEQYF.

The V gene is TRBV7-9, the J gene TRBJ2-7, with unresolved D. The germline V and J ends were trimmed by 4 bases and 3 bases, with 7 bases remaining between them. The germline CDR1 and CDR2 sequences are SEHNR and FQNEAQ (reference sequence). There are 12 residues in the CDR3. CDR3 loop: CASSSNNYEQYF. Written as DNA, the CDR3 is TGTGCCAGCAGCTCTAATAACTACGAGCAGTACTTC.

V and J are TRBV4-3 and TRBJ2-7; 10 bases agree with TRBD2. From germline, CDR1 is LGHNA and CDR2 YSLEER. V lost 3 bases, J lost 6 bases, and 8 bases stayed unmatched. The CDR3 is 15 amino acids. The CDR3 bases are TGCGCCAGCAGCCAGGCTAGCGGGAGTGCGAGCGAGCAGTACTTC. As protein: CASSQASGSASEQYF.

The rearrangement uses TRBV9 and TRBJ2-7; 13 bases align to TRBD2. CDR3 length: 15 residues. Germline V CDR1 and CDR2: SGDLS, YYNGEE. Unmatched junction bases numbered 4, after V lost 0 bases and J lost 7 bases. CDR3 coding DNA: TGTGCCAGCAGCGTAGAAGGACTAGCGGGAGAAGAGCAGTACTTC. Translating it yields CASSVEGLAGEEQYF.

The genes are TRBV10-3 and TRBJ1-1; the D gene is possibly TRBD1 (5 bases). The CDR3 sequence is 13 residues long. V gave up 7 bases and J gave up 0 bases, with 9 bases separating them. Germline V gives CDR1 ENHRY, CDR2 SYGVKD. In DNA form, the CDR3 reads TGTGCCATCACTGGGGGGATGAACACTGAAGCTTTCTTT. It codes for CAITGGMNTEAFF.

This chain joins TRBV5-6 and TRBJ1-4, with a tentative D call TRBD1 (5 bases). The CDR3 is 15 residues long. Germline lookup yields CDR1 SGHDT and CDR2 YYEEEE. Trimming left V 3 bases short and J 7 bases short, with 16 bases between. CDR3 nucleotide sequence: TGTGCCAGCAGCTCCACCCGGGACTTTCGTGAAAAACTGTTTTTT. Translating gives CASSSTRDFREKLFF. Combining the CDR3 with reference TRBV5-6 and TRBJ1-4 gives the whole variable domain DAGVTQSPTHLIKTRGQQVTLRCSPKSGHDTVSWYQQALGQGPQFIFQYYEEEERQRGNFPDRFSGHQFPNYSSELNVNALLLGDSALYLCASSSTRDFREKLFFGSGTQLSVL.

The chain employs TRBV4-1 and TRBJ2-7; TRBD1 matches 8 bases. CDR3 length: 19 amino acids. The germline gives CDR1 MGHRA, CDR2 YSYEKL. Trimming cost V 0 bases and J 1 base; bases outside gene matches: 14. Written as DNA, the CDR3 is TGCGCCAGCAGCCAAGATACCCCCCAAGTGGACAGGGATTCCTACGAGCAGTACTTC. It encodes CASSQDTPQVDRDSYEQYF.

This clone was counted a few times. This chain connects TRBV7-9 to TRBJ2-2, with unresolved D. CDR1 SEHNR and CDR2 FQNEAQ come from the germline V gene (reference sequence). V gave up 4 bases and J gave up 5 bases, with 14 bases separating them. This CDR3 is 15 amino acids long. The CDR3 sequence: CASSSRPAVTGELFF. For the CDR3, the DNA is TGTGCCAGCAGCTCAAGGCCGGCGGTTACCGGGGAGCTGTTTTTT.

This chain links TRBV28 with TRBJ2-5, with 10 bases aligning to TRBD2. V lost 5 bases to trimming and J lost 5 bases; unmatched junction nucleotides: 5. CDR1 is MDHEN, CDR2 SYDVKM, per germline. The CDR3 contains 14 residues. The CDR3 nucleotides read TGTGCCAGCAGTCCCCTAGCGGGAGAGGAGACCCAGTACTTC. Its protein is CASSPLAGEETQYF.

The chain couples TRBV4-3 to TRBJ1-4, with 7 positions matching TRBD1. The germline V gene has CDR1 LGHNA and CDR2 YSLEER. The CDR3 covers 14 residues. Trimming at V came to 3 bases and at J to 6 bases, leaving 4 bases not matched to a gene. The CDR3 reads CASSQGTGDEKLFF. The DNA for the CDR3 is TGCGCCAGCAGCCAGGGAACAGGGGATGAAAAACTGTTTTTT.

The genes are TRBV27 and TRBJ2-5; the match to TRBD2 covers 8 bases. This CDR3 is 15 amino acids long. Unmatched junction bases numbered 6, after V lost 2 bases and J lost 4 bases. Germline V lookup: CDR1 MNHEY, CDR2 SMNVEV (reference sequence). This CDR3 reads CASSLSGSVGETQYF. DNA for the CDR3: TGTGCCAGCAGTTTAAGCGGGAGCGTCGGAGAGACCCAGTACTTC.

The rearrangement uses TRBV19 and TRBJ2-7, with TRBD2 matching over 8 bases. The CDR3 runs 14 residues. CDR1 and CDR2 (germline): LNHDA, SQIVND (reference sequence). V was pared by 2 bases and J by 6 bases, with 6 bases of the junction left unmatched. The CDR3 sequence: CASSIRAGEIEQYF. Here the CDR3 DNA reads TGTGCCAGTAGTATAAGAGCGGGAGAGATCGAGCAGTACTTC.

The V call is TRBV5-8, the J call TRBJ2-4; TRBD2 is a possible D gene (6 bases). Germline V gene lookup returns CDR1 SGHTS and CDR2 YDEGEE. The V gene lost 6 bases and the J gene lost 1 base, with 20 bases spanning the gap. The CDR3 is 17 amino acids. The CDR3 protein is CASTQTDSSGAKNIQYF. The CDR3 nucleotides read TGTGCCAGCACCCAAACCGACAGCAGCGGGGCCAAAAACATTCAGTACTTC.

This chain connects TRBV4-1 to TRBJ2-3, with 8 bases matching TRBD2. The CDR3 runs to 17 residues. Germline-derived CDR1 and CDR2 are MGHRA and YSYEKL. Trimming took 0 bases from V and 8 from J; bases not matched to a gene: 13. The CDR3, as DNA: TGCGCCAGCAGCCAAGAGGATAGCGGGGATGGGAGGGGTACGCAGTATTTT. Residues: CASSQEDSGDGRGTQYF.

The chain joins TRBV7-9 to TRBJ2-5; D possibly corresponds to TRBD1 (6 bases). V dropped 7 bases and J dropped 7 bases, with 16 bases sitting between them. The CDR3 contains 13 residues. The V gene's germline CDR1 is SEHNR and CDR2 FQNEAQ (reference sequence). The CDR3 DNA is TGTGCCAGCACTCCCCAGGGGCTGGTGACCCAGTACTTC. Translation: CASTPQGLVTQYF.

This clone was seen a handful of times. This chain uses TRBV19 with TRBJ2-3, with TRBD1 matching 8 bases. The CDR3 is 14 residues long. Germline CDR1 reads LNHDA; CDR2 reads SQIVND (reference sequence). The V and J ends lost 2 bases and 4 bases, in that order; junction bases with no gene match: 2. CDR3 DNA sequence: TGTGCCAGTAGTATACCAGGGGGCGCAGATACGCAGTATTTT. Translated: CASSIPGGADTQYF.